These 27 T cell receptor beta chains share one sample of origin, sequenced in a study of blood T cell repertoires in COVID-19. This table comes from immunoSEQ multiplex PCR, and its TCRdb copy is limited to in-frame clones, with some not included. Altogether under 500,000 clones are present, roughly nine tenths being singletons, with the ten largest covering around 1.1%. Sequencing was carried out using PBMCs or T cells enriched from blood (not recorded which). These receptors were obtained from a man aged 30 to 45 who had recovered from COVID-19.

This rearrangement joins TRBV10-1 to TRBJ2-3; 7 nucleotides align to TRBD1. The CDR3 loop spans 16 amino acids. V was pared by 3 bases and J by 4 bases, with 10 bases of the junction left unmatched. Germline lookup yields CDR1 WNHNN and CDR2 SYGVQD (reference sequence). This CDR3 is CASSESGTAKADTQYF. The CDR3 DNA reads as TGCGCCAGCAGTGAATCCGGGACAGCGAAGGCAGATACGCAGTATTTT.

CDR3: CASSFEQGYGYTF. Here the CDR3 DNA reads TGCGCCAGCAGCTTCGAGCAGGGCTATGGCTACACCTTC. V and J are TRBV5-1 and TRBJ1-2; possibly TRBD1 for D (5 bases). The CDR3 loop spans 13 amino acids. Trimming cost V 2 bases and J 4 bases, with 9 bases left between them. CDR1 is SGHRS, CDR2 YFSETQ, per germline.

This chain joins TRBV19 and TRBJ2-1; a weak D match, TRBD2 (6 bases). The germline CDR1 and CDR2 sequences are LNHDA and SQIVND (reference sequence). The CDR3 has 16 amino acids. The CDR3 coding sequence is TGTGCTACATCAATCGGCCTAGCGTTAGCCTACAATGAGCAGTTCTTC. It encodes CATSIGLALAYNEQFF. Supplemented by reference TRBV19 and TRBJ2-1, the full variable domain reads DGGITQSPKYLFRKEGQNVTLSCEQNLNHDAMYWYRQDPGQGLRLIYYSQIVNDFQKGDIAEGYSVSREKKESFPLTVTSAQKNPTAFYLCATSIGLALAYNEQFFGPGTRLTVL.

The chain is built from TRBV19 and TRBJ1-1; possibly TRBD1 for D (6 bases). Germline values: CDR1 LNHDA, CDR2 SQIVND (reference sequence). This CDR3 is 12 amino acids long. Trimming left V 9 bases short and J 7 bases short, with 15 bases between. The CDR3 DNA reads as TGTGCCAGCCGGGACAACGATCTTGAAGCTTTCTTT. Amino acids: CASRDNDLEAFF.

In this sample, this clone turned up a few times. This sequence joins TRBV2 and TRBJ2-7; perhaps TRBD1 as D (6 bases). Deletions cut 6 bases from V and 6 bases from J, with 15 bases between. The CDR3 consists of 13 residues. Per the germline V gene, CDR1 is SNHLY and CDR2 is FYNNEI. CDR3 protein: CASRQQGLGEQYF. CDR3 in DNA: TGTGCCAGCAGGCAACAGGGCCTAGGCGAGCAGTACTTC.

The chain joins TRBV18 to TRBJ2-7; D gene unclear. The CDR3 spans 12 residues. Germline V gene sequence: CDR1 KGHSH, CDR2 LQKENI. V was trimmed by 5 bases and J by 3 bases, leaving 8 bases between them. Here the CDR3 DNA reads TGTGCCAGCTCAGCAGAATTCTACGAGCAGTACTTC. Translating it yields CASSAEFYEQYF. Looking up the rest from reference TRBV18 and TRBJ2-7 gives the full variable domain: NAGVMQNPRHLVRRRGQEARLRCSPMKGHSHVYWYRQLPEEGLKFMVYLQKENIIDESGMPKERFSAEFPKEGPSILRIQQVVRGDSAAYFCASSAEFYEQYFGPGTRLTVT.

Concerning this clone: The same CDR3 can be traced to other DNA sequences in this sample. This chain joins TRBV3-1 (or the pseudogene TRBV3-2) and TRBJ2-1, with D possibly TRBD1 on 5 matching bases. This CDR3 region has 12 residues. V lost 3 bases, J lost 7 bases, and 7 bases lay in between. Germline CDR1 LGHDT, CDR2 YNNKEL (reference sequence). The CDR3 is CASSHRVNEQFF. DNA for the CDR3: TGTGCCAGCAGCCACAGGGTGAATGAGCAGTTCTTC.

This chain connects TRBV7-9 to TRBJ2-7, with a tentative D call TRBD2 (6 bases). CDR3 length: 14 amino acids. The V gene's germline CDR1 is SEHNR and CDR2 FQNEAQ (reference sequence). Trimming shortened V by 3 bases and J by 5 bases, and 14 bases separated the two germline ends. The CDR3 nucleotides read TGTGCCAGCAGCTTGAGAAGCGGGTCCAACGAGCAGTACTTC. This sequence encodes CASSLRSGSNEQYF.

The chain combines TRBV7-9 with TRBJ2-5; D perhaps matches TRBD2 (6 bases). Per germline, CDR1 SEHNR and CDR2 FQNEAQ (reference sequence). The CDR3 loop spans 15 amino acids. V was trimmed by 5 bases and J by 3 bases, leaving 16 bases between them. The CDR3 loop reads CASSQTRAGKETQYF. CDR3 coding DNA: TGTGCCAGCAGCCAAACTAGGGCGGGAAAAGAGACCCAGTACTTC.

This rearrangement joins TRBV5-1 to TRBJ1-1; 7 positions agree with TRBD1. From germline, CDR1 is SGHRS and CDR2 YFSETQ. V lost 4 bases to trimming and J lost 6 bases; unmatched junction nucleotides: 18. CDR3 length equals 17 residues. The CDR3, as DNA: TGCGCCAGCAGCCCTGAGGAGGGGGCGATAAAGAGGGCTGAAGCTTTCTTT. Translation gives CASSPEEGAIKRAEAFF.

This chain connects TRBV6-5 to TRBJ1-5; 9 bases line up with TRBD1. The CDR3 covers 14 residues. The V gene end was trimmed by 10 bases and the J gene end by 7 bases; junction bases not matched to a gene: 11. The V gene's germline CDR1 is MNHEY and CDR2 SVGAGI. CDR3: CATIRDRVNQPQHF. CDR3 DNA sequence: TGTGCCACCATTAGGGACAGGGTGAACCAGCCCCAGCATTTT.

The chain uses TRBV6-1 and TRBJ2-1; TRBD2 agrees at 14 bases. V dropped 3 bases and J dropped 7; count of bases not matched to a gene: 5. In germline, CDR1 is MNHNS, CDR2 SASEGT. The CDR3 extends over 16 amino acids. The CDR3 DNA reads as TGTGCCAGCAGTGACGCGGGGACTAGCGGGAGAAATGAGCAGTTCTTC. Protein product: CASSDAGTSGRNEQFF.

In this sample, this clone turned up a few times. The rearrangement links TRBV14 to TRBJ1-2; D is unresolved. The CDR3 is 13 amino acids. Trimming shortened V by 4 bases and J by 3 bases, and 9 bases separated the two germline ends. Germline V gene sequence: CDR1 SGHDN, CDR2 FVKESK. CDR3 loop: CASSPQEHYGYTF. CDR3 sequence (DNA): TGTGCCAGCAGCCCACAAGAACACTATGGCTACACCTTC.

The rearrangement uses TRBV6-1 and TRBJ1-1; the D is unclear. The CDR3 covers 14 residues. V lost 2 bases to trimming and J lost 4 bases, with 11 bases between them. Germline CDR1 MNHNS, CDR2 SASEGT. In DNA, the CDR3 is TGTGCCAGCAGTGAACCTAGTAAGGTCACTGAAGCTTTCTTT. This gives the protein CASSEPSKVTEAFF.

This sequence joins TRBV23-1 and TRBJ2-7, with D maybe TRBD1 (6 bases). TRBV23-1 is known as an ORF, though its function is uncertain. The CDR3 covers 13 residues. V dropped 3 bases and J dropped 5 bases, with 11 bases sitting between them. The CDR3 DNA follows: TGCGCCAGCAGTCACCCGACAGGTCACGAGCAGTACTTC. Protein sequence: CASSHPTGHEQYF.

The chain combines TRBV5-4 with TRBJ2-5; D might be TRBD2 (6 bases). This CDR3 has 14 residues. Trimming took 4 bases from V and 1 from J, leaving 11 bases between them. CDR1 is SGHNT, CDR2 YYREEE, per germline (reference sequence). The CDR3 sequence is CASSAGSRQETQYF. CDR3 sequence (DNA): TGTGCCAGCAGCGCGGGATCTCGCCAAGAGACCCAGTACTTC.

The chain combines TRBV2 with TRBJ2-7; perhaps TRBD1 as D (5 bases). CDR3 length equals 14 residues. V lost 7 bases to trimming and J lost 1 base, with 14 bases between them. In germline, CDR1 is SNHLY, CDR2 FYNNEI. The CDR3 protein is CASKGALQSYEQYF. The CDR3 nucleotides read TGTGCCAGCAAAGGGGCTCTCCAGTCCTACGAGCAGTACTTC.

The chain joins TRBV7-2 to TRBJ1-4; TRBD1 might be the D (6 bases). The germline V and J ends were trimmed by 0 bases and 7 bases, with 12 bases remaining between them. The CDR3 totals 15 residues. The germline CDR1 and CDR2 sequences are SGHTA and FQGNSA. The CDR3 protein is CASSLAGARGEKLFF. In DNA, the CDR3 is TGTGCCAGCAGCTTAGCTGGGGCCAGGGGTGAAAAACTGTTTTTT.

This sequence joins TRBV11-3 and TRBJ2-1; 10 nucleotides agree with TRBD2. Germline V lookup: CDR1 SGHNT, CDR2 YENEEA. The CDR3 totals 18 residues. V lost 4 bases, J lost 0 bases, and 9 bases stayed unmatched. CDR3 amino acids: CASSSLNSGRSSYNEQFF. The CDR3 DNA sequence: TGTGCCAGCAGCTCATTAAATAGCGGGAGGAGCTCCTACAATGAGCAGTTCTTC.

The chain uses TRBV25-1 and TRBJ1-2; no clear D gene. The V gene's germline CDR1 is MGHDK and CDR2 SYGVNS. This CDR3 has 12 amino acids. Trimming cost V 3 bases and J 6 bases, with 8 bases left between them. CDR3 DNA: TGTGCCAGCAGTGACCTGGGCGATGGCTACACCTTC. Residues: CASSDLGDGYTF.

The chain links TRBV7-2 to TRBJ1-2, with a possible D match to TRBD1 (6 bases). V dropped 6 bases and J dropped 0 bases, with 17 bases sitting between them. The CDR3 sequence is 16 residues long. In germline, CDR1 is SGHTA, CDR2 FQGNSA. Here the CDR3 reads CASSIAGQKANYGYTF. CDR3 nucleotide sequence: TGTGCCAGCAGTATAGCGGGACAAAAAGCTAACTATGGCTACACCTTC.

The CDR3 region has the DNA TGTGCCAGTAGTATAGAGGGCTCCTCCTACGAGCAGTACTTC. It encodes CASSIEGSSYEQYF. The V call is TRBV19, the J call TRBJ2-7; D ambiguous. Germline V CDR1 and CDR2: LNHDA, SQIVND (reference sequence). CDR3 length equals 14 residues. The germline V and J ends were trimmed by 0 bases and 0 bases, with 6 bases remaining between them.

This clone has a single count. This chain uses TRBV10-3 with TRBJ1-3; 7 bases are shared with TRBD1. This CDR3 is 17 amino acids long. V shed 6 bases and J 0 bases; nucleotides not matched to a gene: 11. Looked up from germline, CDR1 is ENHRY and CDR2 is SYGVKD. The CDR3 bases are TGTGCCATCAGCCAGAGACAGGGCGAGAGCTCTGGAAACACCATATATTTT. This encodes CAISQRQGESSGNTIYF.

This clone showed up just a few times. This chain links TRBV30 with TRBJ1-3; 9 bases are shared with TRBD1. The J segment lost 3 bases and the V segment lost 3 bases, leaving 6 bases of the junction unmatched. The CDR3 totals 15 residues. Germline values: CDR1 GTSNPN, CDR2 SVGIG (reference sequence). Written as DNA, the CDR3 is TGTGCCTGGAGCGAGAACAGGGGGCTTGGAAACACCATATATTTT. As protein: CAWSENRGLGNTIYF.

This clone was observed once. The chain is built from TRBV4-1 and TRBJ2-2, with 7 bases matching TRBD2. Trimming took 0 bases from V and 9 from J; bases not matched to a gene: 13. Germline V gene lookup returns CDR1 MGHRA and CDR2 YSYEKL. This CDR3 has 17 amino acids. CDR3 DNA sequence: TGCGCCAGCAGCCAAGATCCCGCGGGGGTGCCTCGGCGGGAGCTGTTTTTT. It is translated as CASSQDPAGVPRRELFF.

The chain couples TRBV19 to TRBJ2-7; 8 nucleotides align to TRBD1. Germline CDR1 reads LNHDA; CDR2 reads SQIVND (reference sequence). The V segment lost 3 bases and the J segment 2 bases; nucleotides outside the gene matches: 6. The CDR3 is 15 amino acids. CDR3 loop: CASSISDRAPYEQYF. The DNA for the CDR3 is TGTGCCAGTAGTATCTCGGACAGGGCACCCTACGAGCAGTACTTC. Full variable domain (missing parts from reference TRBV19 and TRBJ2-7): DGGITQSPKYLFRKEGQNVTLSCEQNLNHDAMYWYRQDPGQGLRLIYYSQIVNDFQKGDIAEGYSVSREKKESFPLTVTSAQKNPTAFYLCASSISDRAPYEQYFGPGTRLTVT.

V gene TRBV20-1 combines with J gene TRBJ1-3; D uncertain. The V end lost 3 bases, the J end lost 0 bases, and 9 bases lay between the germline ends. This CDR3 has 14 residues. Germline CDR1 reads DFQATT; CDR2 reads SNEGSKA (reference sequence). The chain's CDR3 is CSASPGYSGNTIYF. The CDR3 region has the DNA TGCAGTGCTAGTCCGGGGTACTCTGGAAACACCATATATTTT.